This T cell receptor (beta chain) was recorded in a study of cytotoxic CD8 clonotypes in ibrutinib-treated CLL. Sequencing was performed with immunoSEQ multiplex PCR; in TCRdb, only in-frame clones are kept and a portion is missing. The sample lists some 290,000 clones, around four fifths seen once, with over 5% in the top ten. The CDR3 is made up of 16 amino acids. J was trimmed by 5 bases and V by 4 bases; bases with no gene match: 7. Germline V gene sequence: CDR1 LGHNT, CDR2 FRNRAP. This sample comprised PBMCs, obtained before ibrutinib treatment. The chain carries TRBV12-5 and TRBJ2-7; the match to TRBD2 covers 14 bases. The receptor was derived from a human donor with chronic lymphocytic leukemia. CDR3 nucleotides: TGTGCTAGTGGTTCCGGGACTAGCGGGAGAGGGAACGAGCAGTACTTC. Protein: CASGSGTSGRGNEQYF.